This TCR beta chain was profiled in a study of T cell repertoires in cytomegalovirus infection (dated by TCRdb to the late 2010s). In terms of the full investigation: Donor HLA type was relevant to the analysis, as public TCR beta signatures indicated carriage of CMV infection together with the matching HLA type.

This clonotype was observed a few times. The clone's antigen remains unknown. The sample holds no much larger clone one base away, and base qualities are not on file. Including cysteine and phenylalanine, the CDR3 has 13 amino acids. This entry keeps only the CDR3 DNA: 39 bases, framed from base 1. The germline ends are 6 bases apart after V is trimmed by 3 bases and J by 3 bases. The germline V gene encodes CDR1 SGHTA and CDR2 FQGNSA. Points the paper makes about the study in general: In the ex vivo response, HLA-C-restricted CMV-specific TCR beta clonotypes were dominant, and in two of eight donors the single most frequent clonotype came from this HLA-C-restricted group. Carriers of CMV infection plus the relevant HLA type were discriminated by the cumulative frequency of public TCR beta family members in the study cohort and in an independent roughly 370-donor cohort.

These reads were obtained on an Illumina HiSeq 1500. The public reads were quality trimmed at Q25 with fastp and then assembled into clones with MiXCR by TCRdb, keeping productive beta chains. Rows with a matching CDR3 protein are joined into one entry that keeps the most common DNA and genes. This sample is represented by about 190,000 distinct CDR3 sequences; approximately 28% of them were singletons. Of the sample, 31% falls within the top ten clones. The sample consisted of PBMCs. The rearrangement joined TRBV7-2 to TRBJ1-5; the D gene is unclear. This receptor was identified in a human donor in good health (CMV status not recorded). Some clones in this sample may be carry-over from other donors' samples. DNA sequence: TGTGCCAGCAGCTTTCGACACAATCAGCCCCAGCATTTT. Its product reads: CASSFRHNQPQHF.